This T cell receptor (beta chain) came from a study of cytomegalovirus exposure and HLA in healthy donors. The study ran its PCR with 60 Vbeta and 13 Jbeta primers. Produced via immunoSEQ multiplex PCR; TCRdb's table is partial and in-frame only. The sample shows 90,000 to 130,000 clones, roughly three quarters of them seen only once. With V trimmed by 0 bases and J by 3 bases, 6 bases remained unmatched. The CDR3 extends over 16 amino acids. The germline gives CDR1 SEHNR, CDR2 FQNEAQ (reference sequence). The chain employs TRBV7-9 and TRBJ1-2; 8 bases match TRBD1. The sequencing input was PBMCs. The clonotype originates from a woman in her late teens or twenties in good health and CMV-seropositive. For the CDR3, the DNA is TGTGCCAGCAGCTTAGCAGGACAGGGCCAGCACTATGGCTACACCTTC. It encodes CASSLAGQGQHYGYTF.